The rows below give T cell receptor beta chains drawn from one sample of a study of T cell responses to AZD1222 COVID-19 vaccine. Sequencing used immunoSEQ multiplex PCR; TCRdb keeps in-frame clones, though not all of them. Of about 86,000 clones listed, approximately 82% were seen once; the top ten hold more than 20%. Sequencing used peripheral blood, obtained on day 0 of AZD1222 vaccination. The receptors were sampled from an adult in good health. Each CDR3 is given with its conserved first and last residue. Each record gives: D gene, clone size, J gene, V gene, CDR3 DNA, CDR3 protein. The D gene is left open where the match is weak. Some rows mark clone size as missing; the rest say once, few, many or name a class of expanded clone.

NA,few,TRBJ1-5,TRBV19,TGTGCCAGTAGTATAAGAAGAACGCTAAATCAGCCCCAGCATTTT,CASSIRRTLNQPQHF
NA,NA,TRBJ2-3,TRBV5-1,TGCGCCAGCAGCTTGTTACAGCCAAGCACAGATACGCAGTATTTT,CASSLLQPSTDTQYF
TRBD2,NA,TRBJ2-7,TRBV19,TGTGCCAGTAGTTCCGGGACTAGCGGGAGGGCCTACTACGAGCAGTACTTC,CASSSGTSGRAYYEQYF
TRBD1,NA,TRBJ2-7,TRBV19,TGTGCCAGTAGTATTGGGTCGCAGGGGGCGCGAGACGAGCAGTACTTC,CASSIGSQGARDEQYF
NA,NA,TRBJ2-4,TRBV7-8,TGTGCCAGCAGCGCCGACCGCTACGGAGCCAAAAACATTCAGTACTTC,CASSADRYGAKNIQYF
NA,NA,TRBJ2-1,TRBV7-8,TGTGCCAGCAGCTGGGGGGGCGGGAGCAATGAGCAGTTCTTC,CASSWGGGSNEQFF
NA,NA,TRBJ1-2,TRBV7-9,TGTGCCAGCAGCTTAGAAGGGGACTATGGCTACACCTTC,CASSLEGDYGYTF
NA,NA,TRBJ2-7,TRBV20-1,TGCAGTGCTTCCGGGACAAGGGAGCAGTACTTC,CSASGTREQYF
NA,once,TRBJ2-3,TRBV6-4,TGTGCCAGCAGTGACCAAGGGGGCACAGATACGCAGTATTTT,CASSDQGGTDTQYF
TRBD2,NA,TRBJ2-5,TRBV3-1/TRBV3-2,TGTGCCAGCAGCCTTGGACTAGCAAGGGGCCAAGAGACCCAGTACTTC,CASSLGLARGQETQYF
NA,NA,TRBJ2-1,TRBV7-9,TGTGCCAGCAGTCGAAGTCGGGGAGAGCTGTACAATGAGCAGTTCTTC,CASSRSRGELYNEQFF
TRBD1,NA,TRBJ2-1,TRBV19,TGTGCCAGTAGTCCACCCTGGGCAGGGGGAATCAACAATGAGCAGTTCTTC,CASSPPWAGGINNEQFF
TRBD2,once,TRBJ2-1,TRBV28,TGTGCCAGCAGTTTAGCGGGAGGCTCCTACAATGAGCAGTTCTTC,CASSLAGGSYNEQFF
NA,NA,TRBJ2-7,TRBV5-1,TGCGCCAGCAGCTTGGAGGGCGGAGGATACTACGAGCAGTACTTC,CASSLEGGGYYEQYF
TRBD2,NA,TRBJ2-7,TRBV18,TGTGCCAGCTCACCGCCAGGGAGGGGCGCCTACGAGCAGTACTTC,CASSPPGRGAYEQYF
TRBD2,NA,TRBJ2-7,TRBV30,TGTGCCTGGAGAGTGCGGGAGGAATCCTACGAGCAGTACTTC,CAWRVREESYEQYF
NA,NA,TRBJ2-1,TRBV5-5,TGTGCCAGCAGAATTAATTTTGAGCAGTTCTTC,CASRINFEQFF
NA,NA,TRBJ1-6,TRBV5-6,TGTGCCAGCACCTCCTGGGACACTTCTCGACTCCACTTT,CASTSWDTSRLHF
TRBD1,NA,TRBJ1-3,TRBV18,TGTGCCAGCTCACCATCTGACGGACAGGGAGAAGGCTCTGGAAACACCATATATTTT,CASSPSDGQGEGSGNTIYF
NA,few,TRBJ1-3,TRBV30,TGTGCCTGGGCTGGGCAGTCTTATTCTGGAAACACCATATATTTT,CAWAGQSYSGNTIYF
TRBD2,NA,TRBJ2-7,TRBV2,TGTGCCAGCAGTCAACCTTTTTTAGCGGGAGCCTACGAGCAGTACTTC,CASSQPFLAGAYEQYF
NA,NA,TRBJ2-5,TRBV5-1,TGCGCCAGCAGGGATAGGGTCCAAGAGACCCAGTACTTC,CASRDRVQETQYF
NA,NA,TRBJ1-3,TRBV4-1,TGCGCCAGCAGCCAAGAGCACATAGGAGGGAGAAACACCATATATTTT,CASSQEHIGGRNTIYF
NA,NA,TRBJ2-7,TRBV7-2,TGTGCCAGCAGCAGGGACATGGAGCAGTACTTC,CASSRDMEQYF
NA,NA,TRBJ2-1,TRBV5-1,TGCGCCAGCAGCTTGGGAAAAATAAGTATTCGCGACTTAGTGCTGAATGAGCAGTTCTTC,CASSLGKISIRDLVLNEQFF
TRBD2,NA,TRBJ2-1,TRBV7-9,TGTGCCAGCAGCTTACTAGCGGGAGGTTACAATGAGCAGTTCTTC,CASSLLAGGYNEQFF
NA,NA,TRBJ1-2,TRBV28,TGTGCCAGCACTTCCCTCCCGGTTGGGGGTGGCTACACCTTC,CASTSLPVGGGYTF
NA,NA,TRBJ2-2,TRBV3-1/TRBV3-2,TGTGCCAGCAGTAGAAGGGATACCGGGGAGCTGTTTTTT,CASSRRDTGELFF
NA,NA,TRBJ1-2,TRBV3-1/TRBV3-2,TGTGCCAGCAGTCGCAACGAGGTACCAGGCTACACCTTC,CASSRNEVPGYTF
TRBD2,NA,TRBJ2-7,TRBV11-2,TGTGCCAGCAGCTTAGGACTAGCGGGAGGAGGAGAGCAGTACTTC,CASSLGLAGGGEQYF
TRBD1,NA,TRBJ2-3,TRBV2,TGTGCCAGCAGAGACAGGGGGGATACGCAGTATTTT,CASRDRGDTQYF
NA,NA,TRBJ1-2,TRBV5-1,TGCGCCAGCAGCGCAGACGGTTCTGGGGGAGGCTACACCTTC,CASSADGSGGGYTF
NA,NA,TRBJ1-5,TRBV15,TGTGCCACCAGCAGAGAACGACAGGGCAATCAGCCCCAGCATTTT,CATSRERQGNQPQHF
NA,NA,TRBJ1-5,TRBV18,TGTGCCAGCTCACTAGCATTATTCGATGCAGGGTCTGGGGGCAATCAGCCCCAGCATTTT,CASSLALFDAGSGGNQPQHF
NA,few,TRBJ1-2,TRBV5-1,TGCGCCAGCAGAGTTGAAGGGGAGGGGTTCTATGGCTACACCTTC,CASRVEGEGFYGYTF
NA,NA,TRBJ2-1,TRBV5-4,TGTGCCAGCATCCCGACGGGAGACTCCTACAATGAGCAGTTCTTC,CASIPTGDSYNEQFF
NA,once,TRBJ2-7,TRBV3-1/TRBV3-2,TGTGCCAGCAGTCAAGATAGCTCCTACGAGCAGTACTTC,CASSQDSSYEQYF
NA,once,TRBJ2-5,TRBV2,TGTGCCAGCGCGTACAGCCAAGAGACCCAGTACTTC,CASAYSQETQYF
TRBD1,NA,TRBJ1-2,TRBV6-1,TGTGCCAGCAGTGAGAACAGGGGGTATGGCTACACCTTC,CASSENRGYGYTF
TRBD1,once,TRBJ2-7,TRBV28,TGTGCCAGCAGTAAACAGGGGGCTAACTCCTACGAGCAGTACTTC,CASSKQGANSYEQYF
NA,NA,TRBJ2-3,TRBV29-1,TGCAGTGCCCGCTACCGGGGTTCAGATACGCAGTATTTT,CSARYRGSDTQYF
NA,NA,TRBJ2-7,TRBV18,TGTGCCAGCTCACCTCCGACAGGATATTACGAGCAGTACTTC,CASSPPTGYYEQYF
NA,NA,TRBJ1-5,TRBV30,TGTGCCTGGAGTGGTTTGGGCGGTCAGCCCCAGCATTTT,CAWSGLGGQPQHF
TRBD2,NA,TRBJ2-3,TRBV28,TGTGCCAGCAGCAGTACTAGCGGGAGCACAGATACGCAGTATTTT,CASSSTSGSTDTQYF
TRBD1,NA,TRBJ1-1,TRBV28,TGTGCCAGCAGTTCTACAGGGGATAGCACTGAAGCTTTCTTT,CASSSTGDSTEAFF
TRBD2,NA,TRBJ2-3,TRBV5-1,TGCGCCAGCAGCCCGGACGCGCAAACTCTAGCGGGAGGAGCCACAGATACGCAGTATTTT,CASSPDAQTLAGGATDTQYF
NA,NA,TRBJ1-1,TRBV7-2,TGTGCCAGCAGCCCGCCGCCTGGGACTCCAATTGGCGCTTTCTTT,CASSPPPGTPIGAFF
NA,NA,TRBJ1-1,TRBV12-3/TRBV12-4,TGTGCCAGCAGTTTATTGGGCACTGAAGCTTTCTTT,CASSLLGTEAFF
NA,NA,TRBJ2-1,TRBV5-6,TGTGCCAGCAGCTCAGGACGCGTGTACAATGAGCAGTTCTTC,CASSSGRVYNEQFF